This TCR beta chain was found in a study of blood T cell repertoires in COVID-19. Turning to the study itself: The analysed material was cDNA or gDNA that came from T cells, B-cell-depleted T cells, or PBMCs.

Profiling relied on immunoSEQ multiplex PCR, and the TCRdb table lists in-frame clones only, not all of them. The sample yields more than 95,000 clones, more than 65% seen once. CDR1 is LGHNA and CDR2 is YNFKEQ in the germline V gene. The CDR3 sequence is 16 residues long. Trimming pared 0 bases from V and 4 bases from J, leaving 12 bases between. The chain combines TRBV4-2 with TRBJ1-4; D possibly corresponds to TRBD1 (6 bases). Material: peripheral blood. This receptor was obtained from a human donor in a cohort sampled during active COVID-19. CDR3 DNA sequence: TGTGCCAGCAGCCAAGAGTCGGGGGGCGTTAATGAAAAACTGTTTTTT. Amino acid sequence: CASSQESGGVNEKLFF.